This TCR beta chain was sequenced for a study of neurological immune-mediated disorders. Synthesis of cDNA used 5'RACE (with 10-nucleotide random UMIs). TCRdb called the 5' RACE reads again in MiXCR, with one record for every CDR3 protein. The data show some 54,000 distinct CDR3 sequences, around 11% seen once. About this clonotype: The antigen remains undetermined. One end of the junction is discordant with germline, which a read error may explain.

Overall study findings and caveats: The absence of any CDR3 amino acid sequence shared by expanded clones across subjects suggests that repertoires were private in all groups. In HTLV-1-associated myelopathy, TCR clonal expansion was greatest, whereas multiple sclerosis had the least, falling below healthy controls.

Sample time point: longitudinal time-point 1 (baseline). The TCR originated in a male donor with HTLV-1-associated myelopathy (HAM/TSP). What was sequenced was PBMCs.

In DNA, the CDR3 is TGCGCCAGCAGCTTGGCGGGGCAGGCCCATAATGAGCAGTCCTTC. Its translation is CASSLAGQAHNEQSF. V usage is TRBV5-1 and J usage is TRBJ2-1; TRBD1 or TRBD2 may be the D gene (5 bases each). CDR1 and CDR2 from the germline V gene are SGHRS and YFSETQ. The CDR3 has 15 residues.